What follows are 15 T cell receptor beta chains derived from one specimen sequenced in a study of synovial regulatory T cells in juvenile arthritis. Assay: immunoSEQ multiplex PCR; the TCRdb copy retains only in-frame clones and omits some. This sample's clone table lists 9,500 to 10,000 clones. Material for sequencing was Treg cells from blood. Subset in this sample: remaining (HLA-DR-negative) circulating blood Treg cells. These receptors all stem from a donor between 2 and 29 years old with juvenile idiopathic arthritis.

The gene calls are TRBV10-2 and TRBJ1-2; TCRdb names TRBD1, which stays unverified in the absence of DNA. Germline V gives CDR1 WSHSY, CDR2 SAAADI. The CDR3 consists of 14 residues. DNA for this receptor is not on file. Here the CDR3 reads CASSKRSGGWGYTF.

V and J are TRBV5-1 and TRBJ2-6; TCRdb gives TRBD2 as the D gene, but with no DNA this cannot be confirmed. CDR3 size: 18 residues. DNA is not recorded here. The germline V gene has CDR1 SGHRS and CDR2 YFSETQ. This chain's CDR3 is CASSPGGSGAFGANVLTF.

V usage is TRBV5-4 and J usage is TRBJ2-7; TCRdb designates TRBD2, a call that cannot be tested without DNA. There are 14 residues in the CDR3. No DNA is recorded. Germline V lookup: CDR1 SGHNT, CDR2 YYREEE (reference sequence). The CDR3 spells CASSPGASGYEQYF. Based on the CDR3 plus reference TRBV5-4 and TRBJ2-7, the full variable domain is ETGVTQSPTHLIKTRGQQVTLRCSSQSGHNTVSWYQQALGQGPQFIFQYYREEENGRGNFPPRFSGLQFPNYSSELNVNALELDDSALYLCASSPGASGYEQYFGPGTRLTVT.

The gene calls are TRBV28 and TRBJ2-1; no DNA is available, so the TRBD2 call from TCRdb remains unchecked. This CDR3 contains 12 residues. The coding DNA is unavailable. The germline CDR1 and CDR2 sequences are MDHEN and SYDVKM. CDR3 protein: CASSERIHEQFF. The variable domain in full, completed from reference TRBV28 and TRBJ2-1, reads DVKVTQSSRYLVKRTGEKVFLECVQDMDHENMFWYRQDPGLGLRLIYFSYDVKMKEKGDIPEGYSVSREKKERFSLILESASTNQTSMYLCASSERIHEQFFGPGTRLTVL.

This chain uses TRBV4-1 with TRBJ1-5. Germline V CDR1 and CDR2: MGHRA, YSYEKL. This CDR3 has 17 residues. A DNA sequence was not provided. CDR3 residues: CASSQEGIGLEDQPQHF.

The chain joins TRBV5-6 to TRBJ1-2. The germline CDR1 and CDR2 sequences are SGHDT and YYEEEE. The CDR3 extends over 11 amino acids. No DNA sequence is on record. The CDR3 loop reads CASSSGYGYTF.

The V call is TRBV6-5, the J call TRBJ2-5; TCRdb indicates TRBD2, and absent DNA this call remains unverified. The germline V gene encodes CDR1 MNHEY and CDR2 SVGAGI. This CDR3 is built from 16 residues. No DNA accompanies this entry. CDR3 protein: CASSYHGTSGQETQYF.

The chain is built from TRBV10-3 and TRBJ2-7; TCRdb reports TRBD2, a call that lacks DNA to check it against. Germline V CDR1 and CDR2: ENHRY, SYGVKD. The CDR3 consists of 16 residues. The DNA sequence is not available. The CDR3 is CAISPGLAGASYEQYF.

This chain links TRBV18 with TRBJ2-5; checking the TCRdb D call of TRBD1 is not possible without DNA. Germline CDR1 and CDR2: KGHSH and LQKENI. This CDR3 comprises 16 residues. No DNA was logged. The CDR3 reads CASSKDRPKFQETQYF.

J is TRBJ1-5 and V is TRBV19; TCRdb indicates TRBD1, and absent DNA this call remains unverified. The CDR3 covers 18 residues. No DNA has been recorded. Per germline, CDR1 LNHDA and CDR2 SQIVND (reference sequence). CDR3 residues: CASTTRTGRGYSNQPQHF.

The CDR3: CASSLTGDPRAYEQYF. The chain links TRBV5-1 to TRBJ2-7; the TCRdb call, TRBD1, lacks DNA for checking. Germline CDR1 and CDR2: SGHRS and YFSETQ. CDR3 length equals 16 residues. No DNA was logged.

V and J are TRBV6-5 and TRBJ2-7; TCRdb designates TRBD2, a call that cannot be tested without DNA. The CDR3 is 13 amino acids. This entry has no DNA. Germline CDR1 reads MNHEY; CDR2 reads SVGAGI. CDR3 residues: CASSTSGSIVQYF.

The V call is TRBV5-6, the J call TRBJ1-4; TCRdb designates TRBD1, a call that cannot be tested without DNA. The CDR3 totals 13 residues. The DNA is not on file. Per the germline V gene, CDR1 is SGHDT and CDR2 is YYEEEE. CDR3 amino acids: CASSLGADEKLFF.

The rearrangement uses TRBV5-6 and TRBJ2-3; the D call from TCRdb, TRBD2, cannot be confirmed without DNA. Per germline, CDR1 SGHDT and CDR2 YYEEEE. This CDR3 has 11 residues. Only the protein is available. CDR3 protein: CASSLTDTQYF.

The chain carries TRBV13 and TRBJ2-1. There are 13 residues in the CDR3. The DNA is not on file. Germline V lookup: CDR1 PRHDT, CDR2 FYEKMQ (reference sequence). Here the CDR3 reads CASSLNLDGEQFF.